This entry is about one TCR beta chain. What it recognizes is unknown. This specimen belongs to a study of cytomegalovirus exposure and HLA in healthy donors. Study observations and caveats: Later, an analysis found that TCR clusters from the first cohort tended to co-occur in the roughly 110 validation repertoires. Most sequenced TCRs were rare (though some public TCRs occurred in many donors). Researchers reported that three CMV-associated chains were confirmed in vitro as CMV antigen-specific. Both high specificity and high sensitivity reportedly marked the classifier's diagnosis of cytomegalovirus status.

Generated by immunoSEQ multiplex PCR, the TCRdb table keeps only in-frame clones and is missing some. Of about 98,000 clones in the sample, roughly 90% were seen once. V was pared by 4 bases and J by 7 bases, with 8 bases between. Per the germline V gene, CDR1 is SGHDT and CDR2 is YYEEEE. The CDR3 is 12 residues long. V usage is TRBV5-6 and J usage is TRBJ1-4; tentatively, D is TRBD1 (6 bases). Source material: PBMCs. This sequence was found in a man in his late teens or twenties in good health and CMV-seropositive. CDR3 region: CASSRGGEKLFF. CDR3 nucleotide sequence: TGTGCCAGCAGCAGAGGGGGTGAAAAACTGTTTTTT.